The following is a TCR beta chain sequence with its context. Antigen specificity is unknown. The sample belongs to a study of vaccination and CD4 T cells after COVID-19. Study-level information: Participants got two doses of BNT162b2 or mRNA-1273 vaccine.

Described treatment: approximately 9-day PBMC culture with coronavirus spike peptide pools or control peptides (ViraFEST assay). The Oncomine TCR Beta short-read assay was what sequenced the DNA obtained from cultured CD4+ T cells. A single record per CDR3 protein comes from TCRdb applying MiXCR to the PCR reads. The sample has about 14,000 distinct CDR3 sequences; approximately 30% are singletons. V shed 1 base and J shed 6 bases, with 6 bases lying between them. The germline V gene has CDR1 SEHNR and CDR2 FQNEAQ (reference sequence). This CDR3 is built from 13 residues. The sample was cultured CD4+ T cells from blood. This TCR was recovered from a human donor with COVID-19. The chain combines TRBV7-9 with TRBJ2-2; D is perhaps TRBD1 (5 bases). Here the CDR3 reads CASSLEGPGELFF. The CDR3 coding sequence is TGTGCCAGCAGCTTAGAGGGGCCCGGGGAGCTGTTTTTT.